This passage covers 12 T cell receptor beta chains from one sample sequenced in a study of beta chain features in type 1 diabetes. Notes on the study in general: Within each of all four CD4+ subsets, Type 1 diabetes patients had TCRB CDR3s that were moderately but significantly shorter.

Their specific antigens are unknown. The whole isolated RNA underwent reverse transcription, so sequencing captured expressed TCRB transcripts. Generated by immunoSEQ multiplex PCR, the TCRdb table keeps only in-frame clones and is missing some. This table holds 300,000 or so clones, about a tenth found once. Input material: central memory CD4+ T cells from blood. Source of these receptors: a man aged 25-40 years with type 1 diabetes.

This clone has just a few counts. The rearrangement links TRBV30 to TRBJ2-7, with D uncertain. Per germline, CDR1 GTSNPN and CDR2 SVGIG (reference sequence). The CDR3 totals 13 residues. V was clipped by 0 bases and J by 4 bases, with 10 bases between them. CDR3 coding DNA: TGTGCCTGGAGTGTACATCGCAGTTACGAGCAGTACTTC. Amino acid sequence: CAWSVHRSYEQYF.

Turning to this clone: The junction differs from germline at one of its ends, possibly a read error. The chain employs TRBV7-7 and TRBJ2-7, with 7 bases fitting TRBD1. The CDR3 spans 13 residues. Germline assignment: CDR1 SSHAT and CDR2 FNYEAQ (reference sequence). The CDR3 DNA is TGTGCTAGCAGCTTACATTACGGGACAGAGGCCCACTTC. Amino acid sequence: CASSLHYGTEAHF.

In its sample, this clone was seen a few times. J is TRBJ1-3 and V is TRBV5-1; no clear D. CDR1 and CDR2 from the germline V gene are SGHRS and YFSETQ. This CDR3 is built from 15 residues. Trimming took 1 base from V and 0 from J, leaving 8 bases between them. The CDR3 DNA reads TGCGCCAGCAGCTTGTCGTTCAGCTCTGGAAACACCATATATTTT. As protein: CASSLSFSSGNTIYF.

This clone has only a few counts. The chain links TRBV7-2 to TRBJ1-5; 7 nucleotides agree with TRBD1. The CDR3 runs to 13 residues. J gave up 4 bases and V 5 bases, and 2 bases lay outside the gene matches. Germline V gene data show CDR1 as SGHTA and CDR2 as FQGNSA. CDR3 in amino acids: CASSLQGNQPQHF. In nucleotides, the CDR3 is TGTGCCAGCAGCCTACAGGGGAATCAGCCCCAGCATTTT.

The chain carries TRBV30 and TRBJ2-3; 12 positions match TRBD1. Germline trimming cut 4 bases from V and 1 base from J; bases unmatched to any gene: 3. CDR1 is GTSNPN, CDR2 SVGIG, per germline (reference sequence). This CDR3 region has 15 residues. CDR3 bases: TGTGCCTGGACTGGGGACAGGGGGCGCACAGATACGCAGTATTTT. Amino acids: CAWTGDRGRTDTQYF.

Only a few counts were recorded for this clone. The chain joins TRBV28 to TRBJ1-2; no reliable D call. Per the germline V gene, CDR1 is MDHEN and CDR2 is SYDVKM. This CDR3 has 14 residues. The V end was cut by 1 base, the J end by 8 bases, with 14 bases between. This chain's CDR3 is CASSLLDGVSGYTF. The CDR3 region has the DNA TGTGCCAGCAGTTTATTAGATGGGGTGAGCGGCTACACCTTC.

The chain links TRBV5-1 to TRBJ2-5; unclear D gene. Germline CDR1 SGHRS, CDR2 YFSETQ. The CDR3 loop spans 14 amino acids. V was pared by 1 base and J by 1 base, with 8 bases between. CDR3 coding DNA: TGCGCCAGCAGCTTGTTTGGGCCCCAAGAGACCCAGTACTTC. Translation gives CASSLFGPQETQYF.

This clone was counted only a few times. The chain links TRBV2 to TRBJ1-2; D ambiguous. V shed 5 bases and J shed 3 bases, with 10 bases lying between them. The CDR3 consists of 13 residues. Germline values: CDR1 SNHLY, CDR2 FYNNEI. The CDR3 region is CASSYTEDYGYTF. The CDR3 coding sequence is TGTGCCAGCAGTTATACAGAGGACTATGGCTACACCTTC.

The CDR3 nucleotides read TGTGCCAGCACTCGGGGGGACGAGCAGTACTTC. Protein product: CASTRGDEQYF. This chain connects TRBV2 to TRBJ2-7; 7 positions agree with TRBD2. Germline assignment: CDR1 SNHLY and CDR2 FYNNEI. V lost 7 bases and J lost 5; bases outside the gene matches: 2. The CDR3 is 11 residues long.

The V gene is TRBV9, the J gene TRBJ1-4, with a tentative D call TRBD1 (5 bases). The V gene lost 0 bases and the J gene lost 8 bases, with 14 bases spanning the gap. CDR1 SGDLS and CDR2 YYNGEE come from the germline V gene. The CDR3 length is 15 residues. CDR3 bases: TGTGCCAGCAGCGTAGCCGGGGGGAATGGAGAAAAACTGTTTTTT. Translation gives CASSVAGGNGEKLFF.

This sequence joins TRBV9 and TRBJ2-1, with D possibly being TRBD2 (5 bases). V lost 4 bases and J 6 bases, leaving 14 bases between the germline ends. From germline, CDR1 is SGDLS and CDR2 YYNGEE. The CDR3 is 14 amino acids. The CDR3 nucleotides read TGTGCCAGCAGCTTACACCTGGGAGTCAATGAGCAGTTCTTC. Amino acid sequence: CASSLHLGVNEQFF.

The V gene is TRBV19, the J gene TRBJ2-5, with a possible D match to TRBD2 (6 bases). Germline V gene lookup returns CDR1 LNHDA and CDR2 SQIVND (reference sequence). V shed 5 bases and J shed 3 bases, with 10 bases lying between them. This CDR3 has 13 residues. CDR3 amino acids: CASSRLGEETQYF. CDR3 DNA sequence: TGTGCCAGTAGTCGACTAGGAGAAGAGACCCAGTACTTC.